The source of this TCR beta chain is a study of blood T cells in healthy people across ages. Whole-study results and caveats: Naive T cell percentage and TCR beta diversity correlated strongly.

Germline lookup yields CDR1 SGHVS and CDR2 FNYEAQ. The CDR3 has 15 amino acids. This clonotype was seen once. Its specificity is unknown. Primers used in a second PCR of about 6 to 11 cycles were a sample-barcoded 5' primer and a J-beta primer mix. Every cDNA molecule bore a tag from a template-switch adaptor containing 12 random nucleotides. TCRdb reanalysed the 5' RACE reads using MiXCR and keeps one entry per CDR3 protein. Among around 1.5 million distinct CDR3 sequences listed, almost 60% were seen once. The receptor comes from a man aged 18 to 29 in good health. The sample comprised blood. The chain has TRBV7-6 and TRBJ2-5, with a tentative D call TRBD2 (5 bases). The DNA end favors TRBJ2-7, so the J call may be wrong. CDR3 bases: TGTGCCAGCAGCTCATGGGCCGGGATAACCTACGAGCAGTACTTC. Protein sequence: CASSSWAGITYEQYF.